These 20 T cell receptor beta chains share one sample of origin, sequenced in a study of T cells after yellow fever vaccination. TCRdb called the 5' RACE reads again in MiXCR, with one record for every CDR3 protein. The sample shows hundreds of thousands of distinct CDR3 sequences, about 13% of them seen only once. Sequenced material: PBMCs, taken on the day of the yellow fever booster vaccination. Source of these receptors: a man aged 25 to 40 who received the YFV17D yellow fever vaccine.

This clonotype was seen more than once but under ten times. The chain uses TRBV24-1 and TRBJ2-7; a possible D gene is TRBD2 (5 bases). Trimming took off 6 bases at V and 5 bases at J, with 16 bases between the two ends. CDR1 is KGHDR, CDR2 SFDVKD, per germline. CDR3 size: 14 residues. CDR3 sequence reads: CATSLGGVFNEQYF. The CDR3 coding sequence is TGTGCCACCAGTCTCGGAGGAGTATTCAACGAGCAGTACTTC.

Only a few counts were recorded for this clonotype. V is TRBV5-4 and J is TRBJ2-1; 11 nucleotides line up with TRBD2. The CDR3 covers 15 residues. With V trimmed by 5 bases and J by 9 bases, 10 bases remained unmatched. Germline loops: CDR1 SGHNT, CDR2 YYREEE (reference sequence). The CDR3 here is CASRPGTSGGREQFF. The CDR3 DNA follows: TGTGCCAGCAGGCCCGGGACTAGCGGAGGACGTGAGCAGTTCTTC. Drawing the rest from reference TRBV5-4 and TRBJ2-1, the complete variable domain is ETGVTQSPTHLIKTRGQQVTLRCSSQSGHNTVSWYQQALGQGPQFIFQYYREEENGRGNFPPRFSGLQFPNYSSELNVNALELDDSALYLCASRPGTSGGREQFFGPGTRLTVL.

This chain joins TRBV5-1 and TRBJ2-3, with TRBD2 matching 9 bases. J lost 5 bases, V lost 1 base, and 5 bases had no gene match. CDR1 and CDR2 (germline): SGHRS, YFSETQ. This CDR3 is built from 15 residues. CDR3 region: CASSLSGRTGDTQYF. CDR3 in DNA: TGCGCCAGCAGCTTGAGCGGGAGGACCGGAGATACGCAGTATTTT.

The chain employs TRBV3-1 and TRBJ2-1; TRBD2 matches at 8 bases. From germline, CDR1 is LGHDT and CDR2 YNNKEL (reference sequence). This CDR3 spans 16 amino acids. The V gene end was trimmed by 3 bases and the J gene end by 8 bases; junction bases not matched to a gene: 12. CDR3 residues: CASSHQGTRNPHEQFF. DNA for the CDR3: TGTGCCAGCAGCCACCAGGGGACTAGAAATCCGCATGAGCAGTTCTTC.

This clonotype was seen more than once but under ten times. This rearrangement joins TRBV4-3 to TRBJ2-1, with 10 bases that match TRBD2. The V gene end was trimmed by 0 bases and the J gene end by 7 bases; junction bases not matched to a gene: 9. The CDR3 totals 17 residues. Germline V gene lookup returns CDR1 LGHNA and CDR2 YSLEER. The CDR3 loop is CASSQDPPQREGNEQFF. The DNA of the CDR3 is TGCGCCAGCAGCCAAGATCCCCCCCAGCGGGAGGGAAATGAGCAGTTCTTC.

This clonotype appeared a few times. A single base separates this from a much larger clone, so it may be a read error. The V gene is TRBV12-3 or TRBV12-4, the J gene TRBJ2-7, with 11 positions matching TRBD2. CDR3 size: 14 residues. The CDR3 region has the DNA TGTGCCAGCAGCTTAGCGGGAGGGCTCGACGAGCAGTACTTC. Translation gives CASSLAGGLDEQYF.

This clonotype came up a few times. CDR3 sequence (DNA): TGCAGTGCTAGGAAACTAGCTTTCGAGCAGTACTTC. Amino acid sequence: CSARKLAFEQYF. This chain links TRBV20-1 with TRBJ2-7, with D tentatively TRBD2 (6 bases). This CDR3 spans 12 amino acids. Germline assignment: CDR1 DFQATT and CDR2 SNEGSKA (reference sequence). V gave up 3 bases and J gave up 6 bases, with 12 bases separating them.

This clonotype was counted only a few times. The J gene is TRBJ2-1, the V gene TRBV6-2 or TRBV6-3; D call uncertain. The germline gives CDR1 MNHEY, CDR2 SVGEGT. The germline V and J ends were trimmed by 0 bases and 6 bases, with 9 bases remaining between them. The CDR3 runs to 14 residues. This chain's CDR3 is CASSYSKIRNEQFF. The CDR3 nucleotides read TGTGCCAGCAGTTACTCGAAAATCCGCAATGAGCAGTTCTTC.

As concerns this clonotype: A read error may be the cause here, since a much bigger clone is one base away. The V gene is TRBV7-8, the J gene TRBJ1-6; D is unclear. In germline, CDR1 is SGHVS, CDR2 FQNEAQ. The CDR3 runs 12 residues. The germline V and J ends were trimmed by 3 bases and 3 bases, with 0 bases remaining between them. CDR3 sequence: CASSFYNSPLHF. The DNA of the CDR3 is TGTGCCAGCAGCTTCTATAATTCACCCCTCCACTTT.

CDR3 nucleotide sequence: TGTGCCAGCATGTACCAGGGGGCCAACGTCCTGACTTTC. Protein: CASMYQGANVLTF. This chain joins TRBV27 and TRBJ2-6; the D is unclear. The germline CDR1 and CDR2 sequences are MNHEY and SMNVEV (reference sequence). The CDR3 covers 13 residues. Trimming took 7 bases from V and 4 from J, leaving 8 bases between them.

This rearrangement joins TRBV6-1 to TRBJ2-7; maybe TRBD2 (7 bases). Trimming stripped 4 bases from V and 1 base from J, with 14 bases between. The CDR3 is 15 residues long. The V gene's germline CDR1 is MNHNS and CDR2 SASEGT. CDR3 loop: CASSAWGGGSYEQYF. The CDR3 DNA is TGTGCCAGCAGTGCATGGGGGGGCGGGTCCTACGAGCAGTACTTC.

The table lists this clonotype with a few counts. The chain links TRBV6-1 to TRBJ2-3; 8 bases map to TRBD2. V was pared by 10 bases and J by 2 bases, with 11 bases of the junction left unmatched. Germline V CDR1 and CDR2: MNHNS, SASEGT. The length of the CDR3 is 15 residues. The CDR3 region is CATGPGLGFTDTQYF. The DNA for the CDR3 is TGTGCCACAGGACCGGGACTAGGATTCACAGATACGCAGTATTTT.

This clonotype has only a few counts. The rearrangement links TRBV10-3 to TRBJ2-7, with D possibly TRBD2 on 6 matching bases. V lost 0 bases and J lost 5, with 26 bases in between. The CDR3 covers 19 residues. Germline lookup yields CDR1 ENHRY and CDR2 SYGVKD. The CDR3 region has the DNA TGTGCCATCAGTGAGTCAATCTTATGGGGGGTTTATTCCTCGGACGAGCAGTACTTC. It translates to CAISESILWGVYSSDEQYF.

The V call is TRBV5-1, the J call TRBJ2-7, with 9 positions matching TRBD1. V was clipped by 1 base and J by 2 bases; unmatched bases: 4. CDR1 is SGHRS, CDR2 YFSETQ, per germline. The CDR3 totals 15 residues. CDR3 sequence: CASSLSGTGPYEQYF. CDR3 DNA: TGCGCCAGCAGCTTGTCGGGGACAGGGCCCTACGAGCAGTACTTC.

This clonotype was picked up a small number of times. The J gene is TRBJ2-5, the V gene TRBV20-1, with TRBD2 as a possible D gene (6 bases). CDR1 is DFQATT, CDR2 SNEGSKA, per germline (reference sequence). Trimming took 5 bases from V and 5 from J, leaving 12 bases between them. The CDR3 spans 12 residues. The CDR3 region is CSAYPGDETQYF. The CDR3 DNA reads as TGCAGTGCTTATCCGGGGGATGAGACCCAGTACTTC.

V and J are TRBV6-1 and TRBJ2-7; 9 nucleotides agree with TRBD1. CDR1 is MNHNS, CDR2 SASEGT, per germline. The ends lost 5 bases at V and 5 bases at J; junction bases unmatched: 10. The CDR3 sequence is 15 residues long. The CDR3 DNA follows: TGTGCCAGCAGTACACGGGGACAGGGTAAACACGAGCAGTACTTC. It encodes CASSTRGQGKHEQYF.

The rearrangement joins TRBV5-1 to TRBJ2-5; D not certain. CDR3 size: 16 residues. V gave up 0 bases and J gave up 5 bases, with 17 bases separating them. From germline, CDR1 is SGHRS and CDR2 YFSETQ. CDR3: CASSLAGRGERETQYF. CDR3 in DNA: TGCGCCAGCAGCTTGGCCGGTCGAGGAGAAAGGGAGACCCAGTACTTC.

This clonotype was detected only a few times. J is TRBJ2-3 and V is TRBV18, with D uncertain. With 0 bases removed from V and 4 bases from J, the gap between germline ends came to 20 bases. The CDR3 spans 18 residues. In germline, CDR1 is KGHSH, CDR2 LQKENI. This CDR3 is CASSPPSLTAAGSDTQYF. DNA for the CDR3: TGTGCCAGCTCACCACCGAGTCTTACTGCGGCAGGTTCAGATACGCAGTATTTT.

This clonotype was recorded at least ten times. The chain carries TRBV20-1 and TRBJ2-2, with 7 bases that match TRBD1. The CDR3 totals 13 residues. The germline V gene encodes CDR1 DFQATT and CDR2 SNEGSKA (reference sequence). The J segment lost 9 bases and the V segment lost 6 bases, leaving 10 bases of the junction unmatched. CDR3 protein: CSAVKNRGRELFF. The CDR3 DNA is TGCAGTGCGGTAAAAAACAGGGGTCGGGAGCTGTTTTTT.

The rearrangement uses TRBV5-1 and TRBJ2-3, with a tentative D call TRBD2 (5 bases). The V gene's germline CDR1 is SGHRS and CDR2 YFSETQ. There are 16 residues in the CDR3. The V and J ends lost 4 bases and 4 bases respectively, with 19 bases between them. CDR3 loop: CASSMGSGGGADTQYF. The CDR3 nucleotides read TGCGCCAGCAGCATGGGAAGCGGAGGAGGCGCAGATACGCAGTATTTT.